Reported below is one T cell receptor beta chain. It has no known antigen specificity. Base quality data are lacking; no much larger clone is found one base away. The EasySep Human CD8+ T Cell Enrichment Kit was used on day 10 to isolate CD8+ T cells from every culture. This record belongs to a study of CD8 T cell repertoires and HIV-1 epitope variants (dated by TCRdb to 2020 to 2021). Notes on the research overall: T cells were stimulated in separate culture wells with each of twenty-five peptides representing autologous and known Gag and Nef epitope variants. An aliquot of 1M T cells was saved as an uncultured baseline condition, separate from the approximately 80 T cell cultures. Using the EasySep Human T Cell Enrichment Kit, T cells were enriched and then co-cultured with an equal number of autologous T cell-negative cells acting as antigen-presenting cells. The epitopes tested covered three Gag epitope families plus Nef HW9 and YT9. Among the control conditions were a peptide pool of CMV, EBV and flu, the Ebola AY9 epitope serving as a negative control, and a well with no peptide. For 10 days the cultures were kept in IMDM with gentamicin, and on days 3 and 7 half of the media was changed with IL-2, IL-7 and IL-15 added. A total of approximately 83 T cell cultures were run, with each culture condition done in triplicate except for one peptide, which was done in duplicate. Study-level results and caveats: The assay identified only TCR beta chains and indicated proliferation in response to antigen, without indicating T cell function or cytokine profile. The Nef KF9 family was recognized by five clonotypes and the HW9 family by one, and no responses to the TAALDMSHF plasma variant were observed. Roughly 10 antigen-specific TCR beta clonotypes were identified, of which five or six appeared to be cross-reactive for autologous or known escape epitope variants.

The CDR1 and CDR2 encoded by the germline V gene (reference sequence) are MNHEY and SMNVEV. The CDR3 runs 16 residues from the cysteine to the phenylalanine. Of all the DNA, just the CDR3 is kept, 48 bases in frame from base 1. At the junction V is shortened by 3 bases and J by 0 bases, with 13 bases in between. The immunoSEQ platform was used to sequence TCR beta CDR3 regions at survey depth. The QIAamp DNA micro kit was used to extract genomic DNA from every cultured and uncultured CD8+ T cell population. Per the authors' processing: Samples with under 5,000 productive reads were excluded, and this exclusion removed about 7% of the roughly 80 HIV peptide-stimulated cultures. A MANAFEST web app trimmed sequences to CDR3 and removed nonproductive sequences, CDR3s under 5 amino acids, and those not starting C or ending F/W. To count as antigen-specific, a clonotype had to be expanded in at least 2 of 3 replicates compared with the no-peptide control at FDR 0.01, and only within one epitope family. In addition, a specific clonotype needed a frequency at least fivefold higher than in wells stimulated with peptides from other epitope families. The table was pulled from immuneACCESS by TCRdb, which kept in-frame rearrangements only. Such tables lose some clones; where checked, under half of the loss comes from unresolved V genes, and the rest has no known cause. V and J calls and clone size are those listed in that table; D and trimming were worked out from the DNA. This sample lists 4,000 to 5,500 clones; approximately 66% were detected once. The biggest ten clones account for approximately 41% of the sample.

Input material: cultured CD8+ T cells derived from PBMCs. The sequence is built from TRBV27 and TRBJ2-3; no D segment can be confidently identified. This receptor was obtained from a male donor with HIV. The DNA reads TGTGCCAGCAGTTTGTTGGCTCCCCCTAGCACAGATACGCAGTATTTT. It specifies CASSLLAPPSTDTQYF.